This TCR beta chain was sequenced in a study of Graves' ophthalmopathy and Graves' hyperthyroidism. Study at large: Specimen type is peripheral blood, obtained at initial diagnosis before any treatment.

This clonotype was picked up many times. TCR beta CDR3 regions were amplified from RNA transcripts. RT-PCR with HTBI primers came first, then second-round multiplex PCR. TCRdb independently ran MiXCR on the multiplex PCR reads; one entry per CDR3 protein. The data contain 350,000 or so distinct CDR3 sequences, 17% of them seen just once; the ten biggest clones take up 9% to 15%. This clonotype was obtained from an adult man with Graves' ophthalmopathy. Specimen: peripheral blood.

For the CDR3, the DNA is TGTGCCTGGACAGGCCAAGAGACCCAGTACTTC. Encoded protein: CAWTGQETQYF. This chain links TRBV30 with TRBJ2-5; D uncertain. Trimming took 4 bases from V and 1 from J, leaving 4 bases between them. The CDR3 extends over 11 amino acids. The V gene's germline CDR1 is GTSNPN and CDR2 SVGIG (reference sequence).